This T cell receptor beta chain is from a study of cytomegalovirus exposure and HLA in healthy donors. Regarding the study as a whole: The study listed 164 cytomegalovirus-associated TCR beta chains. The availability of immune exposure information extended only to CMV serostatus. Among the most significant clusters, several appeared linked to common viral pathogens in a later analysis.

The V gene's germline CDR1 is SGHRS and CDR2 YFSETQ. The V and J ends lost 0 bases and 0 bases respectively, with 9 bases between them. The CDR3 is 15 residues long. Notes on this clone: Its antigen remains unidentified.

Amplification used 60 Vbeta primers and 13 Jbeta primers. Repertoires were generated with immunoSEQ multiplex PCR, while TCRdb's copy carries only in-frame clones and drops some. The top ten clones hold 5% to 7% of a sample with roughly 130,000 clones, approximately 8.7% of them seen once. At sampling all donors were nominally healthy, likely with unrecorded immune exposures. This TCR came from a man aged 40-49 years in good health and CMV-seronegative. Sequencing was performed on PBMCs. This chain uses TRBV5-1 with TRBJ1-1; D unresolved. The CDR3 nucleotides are TGCGCCAGCAGCTTGGCGTTGGGAGTGAACACTGAAGCTTTCTTT. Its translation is CASSLALGVNTEAFF. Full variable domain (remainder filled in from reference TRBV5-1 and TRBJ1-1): KAGVTQTPRYLIKTRGQQVTLSCSPISGHRSVSWYQQTPGQGLQFLFEYFSETQRNKGNFPGRFSGRQFSNSRSEMNVSTLELGDSALYLCASSLALGVNTEAFFGQGTRLTVV.